The 8 T cell receptor beta chains below all came from one sample that was sequenced in a study of type 1 regulatory T cells. In TCRdb, the reads were re-called with MiXCR into one record per CDR3 protein. The sample consists of around 88,000 distinct CDR3 sequences, roughly 30% of them appearing once. Sequences were obtained from CD4+ T cells, either the whole sample or a sorted fraction (not recorded which). The receptor set was obtained from a human donor in good health.

J is TRBJ2-3 and V is TRBV19; 8 bases map to TRBD2. The germline CDR1 and CDR2 sequences are LNHDA and SQIVND (reference sequence). This CDR3 comprises 14 residues. V was pared by 5 bases and J by 4 bases, with 5 bases of the junction left unmatched. The CDR3 sequence is CASSSSGSSDTQYF. CDR3 bases: TGTGCCAGTAGTTCCAGCGGGAGTTCAGATACGCAGTATTTT. The variable domain in full, with the rest retrieved from reference TRBV19 and TRBJ2-3, is DGGITQSPKYLFRKEGQNVTLSCEQNLNHDAMYWYRQDPGQGLRLIYYSQIVNDFQKGDIAEGYSVSREKKESFPLTVTSAQKNPTAFYLCASSSSGSSDTQYFGPGTRLTVL.

This clonotype has only a few counts. The V gene is TRBV7-9, the J gene TRBJ1-3, with TRBD1 as a possible D gene (5 bases). Per germline, CDR1 SEHNR and CDR2 FQNEAQ (reference sequence). The CDR3 is made up of 15 amino acids. V was pared by 5 bases and J by 6 bases, with 17 bases between. The CDR3 is CASSRQTVLENTIYF. Here the CDR3 DNA reads TGTGCCAGCAGCCGTCAGACAGTGCTTGAAAACACCATATATTTT.

This clonotype was seen a handful of times. The rearrangement links TRBV10-3 to TRBJ2-1, with D hard to call. CDR3 length: 16 amino acids. V was pared by 0 bases and J by 6 bases, with 15 bases between. Per germline, CDR1 ENHRY and CDR2 SYGVKD. CDR3 nucleotide sequence: TGTGCCATCAGTGAGTCGATCCTAGTAGGGCTCAATGAGCAGTTCTTC. It encodes CAISESILVGLNEQFF.

The chain employs TRBV5-4 and TRBJ2-7; maybe TRBD1 (5 bases). V was trimmed by 0 bases and J by 1 base, leaving 8 bases between them. The CDR3 length is 14 residues. The V gene's germline CDR1 is SGHNT and CDR2 YYREEE (reference sequence). CDR3 coding DNA: TGTGCCAGCAGCTTGGATGCAGGGTCCTACGAGCAGTACTTC. As protein: CASSLDAGSYEQYF.

This clonotype was observed a few times. The genes are TRBV20-1 and TRBJ2-3; D not certain. V shed 0 bases and J shed 0 bases, with 13 bases lying between them. The CDR3 covers 16 residues. Per germline, CDR1 DFQATT and CDR2 SNEGSKA (reference sequence). CDR3: CSARDPAGASTDTQYF. The CDR3 DNA is TGCAGTGCTAGAGATCCCGCAGGAGCTAGCACAGATACGCAGTATTTT.

This clonotype was seen only a few times. The genes are TRBV3-1 and TRBJ2-4; possibly TRBD2 for D (6 bases). In germline, CDR1 is LGHDT, CDR2 YNNKEL (reference sequence). V lost 6 bases, J lost 1 base, and 19 bases lay in between. This CDR3 contains 17 residues. CDR3 nucleotides: TGTGCCAGCAGTCTACTAGCCCAATCCGGGGCCAAAAACATTCAGTACTTC. Its protein product is CASSLLAQSGAKNIQYF.

This clonotype was seen a few times. V and J are TRBV4-2 and TRBJ1-5; 8 nucleotides agree with TRBD1. Germline trimming cut 2 bases from V and 3 bases from J; bases unmatched to any gene: 9. CDR1 and CDR2 (germline): LGHNA, YNFKEQ. This CDR3 is built from 17 residues. The CDR3 nucleotides read TGTGCCAGCAGCCAATTCGAGGGGACAGGCTACAATCAGCCCCAGCATTTT. Translation: CASSQFEGTGYNQPQHF.

The chain combines TRBV5-1 with TRBJ2-4; the D is unclear. The CDR3 has 15 amino acids. V lost 7 bases and J lost 0, with 14 bases in between. Germline V gives CDR1 SGHRS, CDR2 YFSETQ. Written as DNA, the CDR3 is TGCGCCAGCGCGCCCTCCCCCTTAGCCAAAAACATTCAGTACTTC. It codes for CASAPSPLAKNIQYF.